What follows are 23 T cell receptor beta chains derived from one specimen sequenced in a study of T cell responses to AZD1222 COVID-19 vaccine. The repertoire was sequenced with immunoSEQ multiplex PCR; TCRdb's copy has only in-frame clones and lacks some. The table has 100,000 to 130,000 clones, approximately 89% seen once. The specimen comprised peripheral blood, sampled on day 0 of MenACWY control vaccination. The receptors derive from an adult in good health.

CDR3 nucleotides: TGTGCCAGCAGTCCGGGACAGGGGCCTAACTATGGCTACACCTTC. Protein product: CASSPGQGPNYGYTF. This rearrangement joins TRBV27 to TRBJ1-2; the match to TRBD1 covers 10 bases. This CDR3 is built from 15 residues. The V segment lost 5 bases and the J segment 0 bases; nucleotides outside the gene matches: 3. The germline V gene encodes CDR1 MNHEY and CDR2 SMNVEV (reference sequence).

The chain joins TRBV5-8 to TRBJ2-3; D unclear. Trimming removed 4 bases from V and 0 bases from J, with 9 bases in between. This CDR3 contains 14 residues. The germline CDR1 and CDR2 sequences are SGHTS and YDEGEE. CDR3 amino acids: CASSARASTDTQYF. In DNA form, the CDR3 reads TGTGCCAGCAGCGCCCGGGCTAGCACAGATACGCAGTATTTT.

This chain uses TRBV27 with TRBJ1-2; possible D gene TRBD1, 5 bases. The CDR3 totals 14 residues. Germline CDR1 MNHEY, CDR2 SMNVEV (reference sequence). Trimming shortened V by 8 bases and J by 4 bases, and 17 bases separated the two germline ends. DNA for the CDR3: TGTGCCAGCCCCACGGGGCGCCCTTTCTATGGCTACACCTTC. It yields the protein CASPTGRPFYGYTF.

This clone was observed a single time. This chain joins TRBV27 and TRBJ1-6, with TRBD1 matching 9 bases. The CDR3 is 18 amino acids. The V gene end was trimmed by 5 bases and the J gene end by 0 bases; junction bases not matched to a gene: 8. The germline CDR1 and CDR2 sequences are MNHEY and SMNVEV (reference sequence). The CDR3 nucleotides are TGTGCCAGCAGTCTGGACAGGGGATGGGGCTCCTATAATTCACCCCTCCACTTT. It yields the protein CASSLDRGWGSYNSPLHF.

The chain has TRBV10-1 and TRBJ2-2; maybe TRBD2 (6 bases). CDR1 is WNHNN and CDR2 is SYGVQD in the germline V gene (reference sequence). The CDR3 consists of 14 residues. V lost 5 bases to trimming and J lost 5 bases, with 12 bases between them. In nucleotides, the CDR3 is TGCGCCAGCAGTCCGGGGGTGGGGACCGGGGAGCTGTTTTTT. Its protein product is CASSPGVGTGELFF.

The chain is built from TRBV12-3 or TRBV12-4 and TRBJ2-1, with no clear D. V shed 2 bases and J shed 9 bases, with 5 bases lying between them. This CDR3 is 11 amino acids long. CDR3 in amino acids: CASSLWREQFF. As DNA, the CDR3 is TGTGCCAGCAGTTTATGGCGTGAGCAGTTCTTC.

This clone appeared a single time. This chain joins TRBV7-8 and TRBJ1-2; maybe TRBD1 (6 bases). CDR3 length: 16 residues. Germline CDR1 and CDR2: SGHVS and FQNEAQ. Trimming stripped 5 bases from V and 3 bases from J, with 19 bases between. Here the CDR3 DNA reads TGTGCCAGCAGCCTCTTCGTGAGGGGGGGCGACTATGGCTACACCTTC. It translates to CASSLFVRGGDYGYTF.

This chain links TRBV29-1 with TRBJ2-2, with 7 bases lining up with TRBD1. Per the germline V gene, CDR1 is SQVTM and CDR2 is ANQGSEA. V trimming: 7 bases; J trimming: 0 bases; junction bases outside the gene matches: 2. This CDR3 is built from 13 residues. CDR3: CSAGQTNTGELFF. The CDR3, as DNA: TGCAGCGCGGGACAGACGAACACCGGGGAGCTGTTTTTT.

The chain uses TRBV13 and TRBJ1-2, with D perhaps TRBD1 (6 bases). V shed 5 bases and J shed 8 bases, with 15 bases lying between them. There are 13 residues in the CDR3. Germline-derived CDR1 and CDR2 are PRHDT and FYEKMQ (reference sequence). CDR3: CASSAGVLWGYTF. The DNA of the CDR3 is TGTGCCAGCAGCGCAGGGGTCCTTTGGGGCTACACCTTC.

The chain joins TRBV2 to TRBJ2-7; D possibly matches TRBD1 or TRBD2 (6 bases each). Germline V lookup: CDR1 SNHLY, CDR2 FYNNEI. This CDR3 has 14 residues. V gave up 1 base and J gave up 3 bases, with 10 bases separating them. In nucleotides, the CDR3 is TGTGCCAGCAGTGAAGAGGGGGACTTCTACGAGCAGTACTTC. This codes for CASSEEGDFYEQYF.

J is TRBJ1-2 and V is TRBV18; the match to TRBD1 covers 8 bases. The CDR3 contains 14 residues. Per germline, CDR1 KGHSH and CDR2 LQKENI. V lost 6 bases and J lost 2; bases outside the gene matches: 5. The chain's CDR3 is CASSPDRGNYGYTF. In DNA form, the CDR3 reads TGTGCCAGCTCTCCCGACAGGGGAAACTATGGCTACACCTTC.

The CDR3, as DNA: TGTGCCAGCAGTGAAGGAATAGGCTACAATGAGCAGTTCTTC. Its protein product is CASSEGIGYNEQFF. The chain joins TRBV2 to TRBJ2-1; D unresolved. The CDR3 extends over 14 amino acids. The V end was cut by 1 base, the J end by 3 bases, with 7 bases between. CDR1 SNHLY and CDR2 FYNNEI come from the germline V gene. The full variable domain, rest sourced from reference TRBV2 and TRBJ2-1, is EPEVTQTPSHQVTQMGQEVILRCVPISNHLYFYWYRQILGQKVEFLVSFYNNEISEKSEIFDDQFSVERPDGSNFTLKIRSTKLEDSAMYFCASSEGIGYNEQFFGPGTRLTVL.

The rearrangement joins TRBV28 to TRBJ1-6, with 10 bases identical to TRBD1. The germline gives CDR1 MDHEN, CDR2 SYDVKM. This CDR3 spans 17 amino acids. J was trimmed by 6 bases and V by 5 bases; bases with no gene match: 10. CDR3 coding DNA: TGTGCCAGCAGTACGCCGGGACAGGGGATTTCTAATTCACCCCTCCACTTT. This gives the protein CASSTPGQGISNSPLHF.

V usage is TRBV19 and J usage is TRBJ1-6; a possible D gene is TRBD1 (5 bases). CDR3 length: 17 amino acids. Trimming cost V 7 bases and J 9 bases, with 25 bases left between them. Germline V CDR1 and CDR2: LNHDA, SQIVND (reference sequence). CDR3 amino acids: CASTSLGRDRTGSPLHF. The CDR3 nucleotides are TGTGCCAGTACCTCCCTCGGACGGGACCGGACGGGTTCACCCCTCCACTTT.

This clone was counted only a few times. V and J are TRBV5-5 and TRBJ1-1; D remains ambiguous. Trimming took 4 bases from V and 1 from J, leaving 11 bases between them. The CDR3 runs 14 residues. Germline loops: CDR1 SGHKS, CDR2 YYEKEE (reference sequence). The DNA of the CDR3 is TGTGCCAGCAGCCGAGGAGTTCCGAACACTGAAGCTTTCTTT. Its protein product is CASSRGVPNTEAFF.

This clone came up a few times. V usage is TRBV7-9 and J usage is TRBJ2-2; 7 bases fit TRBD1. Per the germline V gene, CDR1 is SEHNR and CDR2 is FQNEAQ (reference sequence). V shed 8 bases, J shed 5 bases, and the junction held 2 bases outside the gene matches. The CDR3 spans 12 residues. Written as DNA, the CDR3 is TGTGCCAGCGGGACAGATACCGGGGAGCTGTTTTTT. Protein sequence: CASGTDTGELFF.

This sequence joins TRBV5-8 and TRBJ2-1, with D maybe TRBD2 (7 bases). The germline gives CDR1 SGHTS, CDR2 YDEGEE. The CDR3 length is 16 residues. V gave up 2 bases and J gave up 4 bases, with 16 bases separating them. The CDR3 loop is CASSFRSGGPYNEQFF. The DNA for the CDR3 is TGTGCCAGCAGCTTCCGCTCCGGGGGGCCTTACAATGAGCAGTTCTTC.

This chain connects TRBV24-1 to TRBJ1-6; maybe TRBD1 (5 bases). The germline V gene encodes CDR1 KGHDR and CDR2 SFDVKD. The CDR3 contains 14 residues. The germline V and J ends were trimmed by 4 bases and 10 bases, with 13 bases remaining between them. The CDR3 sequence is CATSDAGRDSPLHF. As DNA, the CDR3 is TGTGCCACCAGTGACGCAGGGCGGGACTCACCCCTCCACTTT.

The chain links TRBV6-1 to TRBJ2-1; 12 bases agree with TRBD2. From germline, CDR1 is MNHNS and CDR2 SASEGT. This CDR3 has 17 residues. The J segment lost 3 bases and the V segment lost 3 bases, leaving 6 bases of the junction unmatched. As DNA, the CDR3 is TGTGCCAGCAGTGATCCTAGCGGGGGGGCTCTCTACAATGAGCAGTTCTTC. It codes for CASSDPSGGALYNEQFF.

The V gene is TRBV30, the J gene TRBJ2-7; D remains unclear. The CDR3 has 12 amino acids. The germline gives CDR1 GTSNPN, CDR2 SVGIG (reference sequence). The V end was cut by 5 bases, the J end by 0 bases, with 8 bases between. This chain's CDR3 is CAWGDSSYEQYF. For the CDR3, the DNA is TGTGCCTGGGGGGATAGCTCCTACGAGCAGTACTTC.

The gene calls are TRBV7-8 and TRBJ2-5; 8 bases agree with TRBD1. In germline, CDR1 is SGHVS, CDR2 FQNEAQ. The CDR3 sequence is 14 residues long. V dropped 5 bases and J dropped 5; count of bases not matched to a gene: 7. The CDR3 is CASSEQGAGETQYF. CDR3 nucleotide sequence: TGTGCCAGCAGCGAGCAGGGGGCCGGGGAGACCCAGTACTTC. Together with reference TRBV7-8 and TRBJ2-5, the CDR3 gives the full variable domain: GAGVSQSPRYKVAKRGQDVALRCDPISGHVSLFWYQQALGQGPEFLTYFQNEAQLDKSGLPSDRFFAERPEGSVSTLKIQRTQQEDSAVYLCASSEQGAGETQYFGPGTRLLVL.

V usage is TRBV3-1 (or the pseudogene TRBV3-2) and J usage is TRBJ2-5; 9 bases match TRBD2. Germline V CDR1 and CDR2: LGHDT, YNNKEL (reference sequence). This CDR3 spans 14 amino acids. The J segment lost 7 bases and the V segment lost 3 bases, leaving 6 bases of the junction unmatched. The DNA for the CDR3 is TGTGCCAGCAGCCAGGGCGGGGGGGCTCGGACCCAGTACTTC. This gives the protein CASSQGGGARTQYF.

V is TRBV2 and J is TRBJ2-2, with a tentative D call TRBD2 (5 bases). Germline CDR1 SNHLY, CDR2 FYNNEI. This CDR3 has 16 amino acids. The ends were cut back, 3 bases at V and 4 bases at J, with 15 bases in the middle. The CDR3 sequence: CASSDGLLSGTGELFF. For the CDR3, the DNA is TGTGCCAGCAGTGACGGACTGTTATCGGGCACCGGGGAGCTGTTTTTT.